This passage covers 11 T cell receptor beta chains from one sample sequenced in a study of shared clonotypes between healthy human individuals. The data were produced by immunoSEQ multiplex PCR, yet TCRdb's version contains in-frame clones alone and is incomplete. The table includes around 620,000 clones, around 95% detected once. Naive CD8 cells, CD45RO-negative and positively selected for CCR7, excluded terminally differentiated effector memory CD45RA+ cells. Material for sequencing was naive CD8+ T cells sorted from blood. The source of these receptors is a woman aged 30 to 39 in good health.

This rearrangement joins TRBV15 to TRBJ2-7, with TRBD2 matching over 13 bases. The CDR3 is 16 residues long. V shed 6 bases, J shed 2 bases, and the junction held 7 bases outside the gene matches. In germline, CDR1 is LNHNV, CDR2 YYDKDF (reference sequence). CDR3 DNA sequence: TGTGCCACCAGGCCAACTAGCGGGAGGGCCCCCTACGAGCAGTACTTC. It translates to CATRPTSGRAPYEQYF.

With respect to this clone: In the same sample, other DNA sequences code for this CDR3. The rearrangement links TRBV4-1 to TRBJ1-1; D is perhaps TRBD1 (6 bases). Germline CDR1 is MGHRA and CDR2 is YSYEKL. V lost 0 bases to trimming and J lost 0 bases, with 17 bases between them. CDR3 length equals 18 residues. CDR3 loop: CASSQEPKGGGMNTEAFF. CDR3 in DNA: TGCGCCAGCAGCCAAGAACCAAAAGGGGGAGGGATGAACACTGAAGCTTTCTTT.

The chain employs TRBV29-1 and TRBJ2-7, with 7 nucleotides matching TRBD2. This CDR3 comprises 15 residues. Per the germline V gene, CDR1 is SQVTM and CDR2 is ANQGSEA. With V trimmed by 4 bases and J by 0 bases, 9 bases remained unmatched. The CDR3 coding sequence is TGCAGCGTTGGGGGGGGGAGCGGAAGCTCCTACGAGCAGTACTTC. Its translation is CSVGGGSGSSYEQYF.

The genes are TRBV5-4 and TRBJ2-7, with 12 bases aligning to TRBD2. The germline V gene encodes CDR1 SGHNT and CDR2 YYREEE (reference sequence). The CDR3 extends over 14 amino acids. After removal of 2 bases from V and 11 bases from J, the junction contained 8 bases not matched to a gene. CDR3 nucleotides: TGTGCCAGCAGCTTTGGGGCTAGCGGGAGGGGCGAGTACTTC. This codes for CASSFGASGRGEYF.

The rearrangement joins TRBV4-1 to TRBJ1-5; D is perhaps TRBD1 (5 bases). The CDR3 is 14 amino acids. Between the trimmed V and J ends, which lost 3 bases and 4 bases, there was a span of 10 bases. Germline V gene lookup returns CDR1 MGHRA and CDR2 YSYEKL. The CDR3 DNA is TGCGCCAGCAGCCACACGGACATAAATCAGCCCCAGCATTTT. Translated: CASSHTDINQPQHF.

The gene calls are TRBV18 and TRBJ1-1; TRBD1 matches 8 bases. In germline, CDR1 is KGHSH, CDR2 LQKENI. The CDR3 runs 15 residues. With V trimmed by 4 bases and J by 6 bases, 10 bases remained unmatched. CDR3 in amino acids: CASSHPDRVRAEAFF. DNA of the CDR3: TGTGCCAGCTCACACCCGGACAGGGTGAGGGCTGAAGCTTTCTTT.

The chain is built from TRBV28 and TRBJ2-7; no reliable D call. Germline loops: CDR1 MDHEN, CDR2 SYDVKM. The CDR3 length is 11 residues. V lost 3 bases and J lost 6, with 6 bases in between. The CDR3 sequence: CASSFSTEQYF. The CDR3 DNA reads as TGTGCCAGCAGTTTTTCTACCGAGCAGTACTTC.

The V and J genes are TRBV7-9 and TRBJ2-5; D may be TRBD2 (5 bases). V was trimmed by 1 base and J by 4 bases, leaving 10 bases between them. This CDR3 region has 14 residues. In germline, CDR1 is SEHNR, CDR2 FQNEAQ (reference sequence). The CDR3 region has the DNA TGTGCCAGCAGCTTAGGAGGGCAGCGAGAGACCCAGTACTTC. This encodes CASSLGGQRETQYF.

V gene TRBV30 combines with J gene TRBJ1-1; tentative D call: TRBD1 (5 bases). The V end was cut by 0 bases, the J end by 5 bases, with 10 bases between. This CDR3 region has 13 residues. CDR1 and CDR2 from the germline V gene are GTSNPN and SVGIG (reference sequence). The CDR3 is CAWSVTSGTEAFF. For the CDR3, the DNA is TGTGCCTGGAGTGTGACGTCAGGGACTGAAGCTTTCTTT.

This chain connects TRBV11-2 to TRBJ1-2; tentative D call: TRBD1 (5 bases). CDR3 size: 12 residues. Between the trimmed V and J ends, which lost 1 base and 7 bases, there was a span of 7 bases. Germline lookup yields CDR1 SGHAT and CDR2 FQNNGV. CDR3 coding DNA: TGTGCCAGCAGCTTAGGAGGGGTTGGCTACACCTTC. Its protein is CASSLGGVGYTF.

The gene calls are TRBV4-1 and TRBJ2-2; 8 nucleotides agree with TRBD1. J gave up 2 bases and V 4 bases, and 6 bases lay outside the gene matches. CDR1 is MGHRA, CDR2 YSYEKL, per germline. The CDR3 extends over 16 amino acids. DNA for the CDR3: TGCGCCAGCAGCCTCCACAGGGGGGATAACACCGGGGAGCTGTTTTTT. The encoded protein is CASSLHRGDNTGELFF.